This T cell receptor (beta chain) derives from a study of shared clonotypes between healthy human individuals. The study, taken as a whole, reports: The sole specimen, blood, was sampled, and tissue repertoires likely differ.

As concerns this clone: Its antigen is unidentified.

The protocol was immunoSEQ multiplex PCR, while the TCRdb copy is restricted to in-frame clones and leaves out a portion. The sample includes around 330,000 clones, less than 85% of them seen just once. This CDR3 has 16 residues. Between the trimmed V and J ends, which lost 4 bases and 5 bases, there was a span of 17 bases. Germline CDR1 reads SGHAT; CDR2 reads FQNNGV. The V gene is TRBV11-2, the J gene TRBJ1-4; D is uncertain. This receptor was obtained from a man younger than 45 in good health. Sequenced: memory CD4+ T cells sorted from blood. Subset noted: CD45RA-negative fraction. The CDR3 region has the DNA TGTGCCAGCAGCTCCGGAGGCCGGGCCCCGAATGAAAAACTGTTTTTT. Encoded protein: CASSSGGRAPNEKLFF.